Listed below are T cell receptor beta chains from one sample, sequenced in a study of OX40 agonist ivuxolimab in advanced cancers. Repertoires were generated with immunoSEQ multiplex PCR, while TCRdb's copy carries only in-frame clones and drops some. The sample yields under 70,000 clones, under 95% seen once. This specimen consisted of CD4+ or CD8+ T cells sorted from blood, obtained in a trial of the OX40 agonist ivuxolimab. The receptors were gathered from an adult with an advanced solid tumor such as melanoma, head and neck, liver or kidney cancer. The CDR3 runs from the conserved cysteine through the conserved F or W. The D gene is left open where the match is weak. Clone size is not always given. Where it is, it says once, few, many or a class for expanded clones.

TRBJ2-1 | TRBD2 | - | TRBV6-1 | CASNGLAGGNEQFF | TGTGCCAGCAACGGACTAGCGGGAGGTAATGAGCAGTTCTTC
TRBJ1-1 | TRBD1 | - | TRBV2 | CASSRQGNTEAFF | TGTGCCAGCAGCCGACAGGGGAACACTGAAGCTTTCTTT
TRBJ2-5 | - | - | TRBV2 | CASSEARGSQGTQYF | TGTGCCAGCAGTGAAGCCCGGGGTAGCCAGGGGACCCAGTACTTC
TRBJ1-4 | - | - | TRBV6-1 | CASSDAAGGRLFF | TGTGCCAGCAGTGACGCCGCCGGGGGGCGACTGTTTTTT
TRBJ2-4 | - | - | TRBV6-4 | CASARQLPRDTKNIQYF | TGTGCCAGCGCTCGACAGCTTCCAAGGGATACCAAAAACATTCAGTACTTC
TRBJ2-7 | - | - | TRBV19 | CASSPDRSYEQYF | TGTGCCAGTAGTCCCGACAGATCCTACGAGCAGTACTTC
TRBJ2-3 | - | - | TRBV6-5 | CASSFRAGSTDTQYF | TGTGCCAGCAGTTTCAGGGCAGGTTCCACAGATACGCAGTATTTT
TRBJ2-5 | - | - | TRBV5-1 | CASSLGGRNQETQYF | TGCGCCAGCAGCTTGGGAGGGCGAAACCAAGAGACCCAGTACTTC
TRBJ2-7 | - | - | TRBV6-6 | CAVQPAMGYEQYF | TGTGCCGTTCAGCCGGCGATGGGCTACGAGCAGTACTTC
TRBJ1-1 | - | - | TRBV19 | CASRPGGKNTEAFF | TGTGCCAGTAGACCGGGAGGGAAGAACACTGAAGCTTTCTTT
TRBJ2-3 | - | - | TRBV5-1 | CASSTGGASVPDTQYF | TGCGCCAGCAGCACAGGCGGGGCATCGGTCCCAGATACGCAGTATTTT
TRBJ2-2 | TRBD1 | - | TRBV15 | CATSTGQGTGELFF | TGTGCCACCAGCACGGGACAGGGAACCGGGGAGCTGTTTTTT
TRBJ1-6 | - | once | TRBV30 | CAWDTGNNSPLHF | TGTGCCTGGGATACAGGGAACAATTCACCCCTCCACTTT
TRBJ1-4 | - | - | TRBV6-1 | CATNQRGTGGEKLFF | TGTGCCACCAACCAAAGGGGGACGGGAGGGGAAAAACTGTTTTTT
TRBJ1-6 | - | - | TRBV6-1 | CASSELGQPNSPLHF | TGTGCCAGCAGTGAATTAGGTCAACCTAATTCACCCCTCCACTTT
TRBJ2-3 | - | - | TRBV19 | CASSKSSDAADTQYF | TGTGCCAGTAGTAAGTCTAGCGATGCGGCAGATACGCAGTATTTT
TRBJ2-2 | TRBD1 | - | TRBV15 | CATQDGTANTGELFF | TGTGCTACTCAGGACGGGACAGCGAACACCGGGGAGCTGTTTTTT
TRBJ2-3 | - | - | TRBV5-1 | CASSLLGVQTDTQYF | TGCGCCAGCAGCTTGCTAGGGGTTCAGACAGATACGCAGTATTTT
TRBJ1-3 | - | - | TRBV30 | CAWRGRGSGNTIYF | TGTGCCTGGAGGGGCAGGGGCTCTGGAAACACCATATATTTT